Listed below are T cell receptor beta chains from one sample, sequenced in a study of T cells after yellow fever vaccination. TCRdb reanalysed the 5' RACE reads using MiXCR and keeps one entry per CDR3 protein. The sample records about 120,000 distinct CDR3 sequences, around 6.7% being singletons. The material sequenced was CD4+ T cells sorted from PBMCs, taken roughly 46 days after the first yellow fever vaccination. Every receptor here comes from a man aged 18-30 years who received the YFV17D yellow fever vaccine. Both conserved end residues are part of each CDR3. A D gene is named only where the DNA matches it firmly. Clone size is stated in some rows and not others, as once, few, many or a class when expanded.

>TRBV12-3/TRBV12-4|TRBJ2-7|many|.
CASSRPGHPYEQYF
TGTGCCAGCAGTCGACCGGGACATCCCTACGAGCAGTACTTC
>TRBV5-1|TRBJ2-1|many|.
CASSFTGFNEQFF
TGCGCCAGCAGCTTCACAGGGTTCAATGAGCAGTTCTTC
>TRBV4-3|TRBJ2-5|many|.
CASSQDQGNTETQYF
TGCGCCAGCAGCCAAGATCAGGGCAATACCGAGACCCAGTACTTC
>TRBV2|TRBJ2-4|many|.
CASSPENIQYF
TGTGCCAGCAGTCCAGAAAACATTCAGTACTTC
>TRBV5-1|TRBJ1-1|many|TRBD1
CASSSSGGGTEAFF
TGCGCCAGCAGCTCGTCAGGGGGAGGAACTGAAGCTTTCTTT
>TRBV6-1|TRBJ1-4|many|.
CAQGGVGTNEKLFF
TGTGCGCAAGGGGGGGTGGGAACTAATGAAAAACTGTTTTTT
>TRBV7-8|TRBJ2-2|few|.
CASSLEAGSNTGELFF
TGTGCCAGCAGCTTAGAAGCAGGGTCGAACACCGGGGAGCTGTTTTTT
>TRBV20-1|TRBJ2-5|many|.
CSARGTSKETQYF
TGCAGTGCCAGAGGAACTAGCAAAGAGACCCAGTACTTC
>TRBV19|TRBJ2-3|many|.
CASSISGRTDTQYF
TGTGCCAGTAGTATCAGCGGACGCACAGATACGCAGTATTTT
>TRBV5-6|TRBJ1-1|many|.
CASSFVRATNTEAFF
TGTGCCAGCAGCTTTGTCCGGGCCACGAACACTGAAGCTTTCTTT
>TRBV20-1|TRBJ2-4|.|TRBD1
CSAYPTDRARIIQYF
TGCAGTGCTTACCCCACCGACAGGGCTCGCATCATTCAGTACTTC
>TRBV4-1|TRBJ2-5|many|TRBD1
CASSQGLTDRQETQYF
TGCGCCAGCAGCCAAGGCCTTACGGACAGGCAAGAGACCCAGTACTTC
>TRBV12-3/TRBV12-4|TRBJ2-3|.|TRBD2
CASWAVKRGTSGGVDTQYF
TGTGCCAGCTGGGCGGTCAAACGAGGGACTAGCGGGGGTGTAGATACGCAGTATTTT
>TRBV6-2/TRBV6-3|TRBJ2-5|many|.
CASSYGTPRETQYF
TGTGCCAGCAGTTACGGGACACCTCGGGAGACCCAGTACTTC
>TRBV4-2|TRBJ2-3|many|TRBD2
CASSGSAGGPDTQYF
TGTGCCAGCAGCGGATCAGCGGGGGGGCCAGATACGCAGTATTTT
>TRBV5-1|TRBJ1-4|many|.
CASSARWDKEKLFF
TGCGCCAGCAGCGCCCGGTGGGACAAGGAAAAACTGTTTTTT
>TRBV7-3|TRBJ2-3|many|.
CASSEALGPDTQYF
TGTGCCAGCAGCGAAGCGCTAGGCCCAGATACGCAGTATTTT
>TRBV12-3/TRBV12-4|TRBJ1-6|many|.
CASSFRGQSSYNSPLHF
TGTGCCAGCAGTTTCAGGGGCCAGAGCTCCTATAATTCACCCCTCCACTTT
>TRBV6-1|TRBJ1-3|many|.
CASSQGRTRRGNTIYF
TGTGCCAGCAGTCAAGGGAGGACCAGGCGGGGAAACACCATATATTTT
>TRBV9|TRBJ2-5|.|TRBD2
CASSVATGRAQETQYF
TGTGCCAGCAGCGTAGCTACCGGGAGGGCGCAGGAGACCCAGTACTTC
>TRBV5-1|TRBJ2-1|many|.
CASSYNNEQFF
TGCGCCAGCAGCTATAACAATGAGCAGTTCTTC
>TRBV3-1|TRBJ2-1|.|.
CTCSPFIRANNEQFF
TGTACCTGCAGCCCTTTCATAAGGGCCAACAATGAGCAGTTCTTC
>TRBV12-3/TRBV12-4|TRBJ1-2|many|TRBD1
CASSLAAVRGGYTF
TGTGCCAGCAGTTTAGCGGCGGTCAGGGGGGGCTACACCTTC
>TRBV28|TRBJ2-1|many|TRBD2
CASTTGLAGYNEQFF
TGTGCCAGCACTACCGGCCTAGCGGGGTACAATGAGCAGTTCTTC
>TRBV7-6|TRBJ2-1|many|.
CASSLQPSSYNEQFF
TGTGCCAGCAGCTTACAGCCAAGCTCCTACAATGAGCAGTTCTTC
>TRBV12-3/TRBV12-4|TRBJ2-5|.|TRBD2
CACSLGVAGGPSRETQYF
TGTGCCTGCAGTTTGGGAGTAGCGGGGGGGCCGAGTCGAGAGACCCAGTACTTC
>TRBV9|TRBJ2-1|many|TRBD2
CASSVGTSGGVPYNEQFF
TGTGCCAGCAGCGTGGGGACTAGCGGGGGGGTTCCCTACAATGAGCAGTTCTTC
>TRBV7-7|TRBJ2-2|many|.
CASSLDDRGLTETGELFF
TGTGCTAGCAGCTTAGATGATAGAGGACTAACTGAAACCGGGGAGCTGTTTTTT
>TRBV5-1|TRBJ2-1|many|TRBD2
CASSTLLAGGVDEQFF
TGCGCCAGCAGCACTCTACTAGCGGGGGGTGTCGATGAGCAGTTCTTC
>TRBV5-1|TRBJ1-1|many|.
CASSSVMNTEAFF
TGCGCCAGCAGTTCCGTGATGAACACTGAAGCTTTCTTT
>TRBV20-1|TRBJ2-7|many|TRBD2
CSGAGERYEQYF
TGCAGTGGTGCGGGGGAGAGATACGAGCAGTACTTC
>TRBV21-1|TRBJ2-4|many|.
CASSTLAKNIQYF
TGTGCCAGCAGTACTTTAGCCAAAAACATTCAGTACTTC
>TRBV6-5|TRBJ1-2|many|TRBD1
CASNIRQGAFGYTF
TGTGCCAGCAATATCCGACAGGGGGCCTTTGGCTACACCTTC
>TRBV18|TRBJ1-6|few|.
CASSVSTDSPLHF
TGTGCCAGCTCAGTTTCAACCGATTCACCCCTCCACTTT
>TRBV5-1|TRBJ1-2|.|.
CASSLKETDGIYGYTF
TGCGCCAGCAGCCTAAAGGAGACGGACGGAATCTATGGCTACACCTTC
>TRBV29-1|TRBJ2-5|few|TRBD1
CSAMGQGGGETQYF
TGCAGCGCCATGGGACAGGGGGGGGGAGAGACCCAGTACTTC
>TRBV5-1|TRBJ2-5|many|.
CASSGDQETQYF
TGCGCCAGCAGCGGGGACCAAGAGACCCAGTACTTC
>TRBV7-3|TRBJ2-1|many|TRBD1
CASSKQGAQGEQFF
TGTGCCAGCAGCAAACAGGGGGCGCAGGGTGAGCAGTTCTTC
>TRBV4-3|TRBJ2-2|many|TRBD1
CASSQILGTGSTGELFF
TGCGCCAGCAGCCAAATTCTCGGGACAGGGTCCACCGGGGAGCTGTTTTTT
>TRBV5-1|TRBJ1-2|.|TRBD1
CASSVGQGAEGYTF
TGCGCCAGCAGCGTCGGACAGGGGGCAGAGGGCTACACCTTC
>TRBV15|TRBJ2-3|many|TRBD2
CATSRGRGGIGTQYF
TGTGCCACCAGCAGAGGACGGGGGGGGATCGGTACGCAGTATTTT
>TRBV2|TRBJ2-1|many|TRBD2
CASPRGTTGYEQFF
TGTGCCAGCCCGCGGGGGACTACCGGGTATGAGCAGTTCTTC
>TRBV4-1|TRBJ1-1|many|TRBD1
CASSPRQGVRTTEMNTEAFF
TGCGCCAGCAGCCCACGGCAGGGGGTACGTACCACGGAAATGAACACTGAAGCTTTCTTT
>TRBV20-1|TRBJ2-3|.|TRBD2
CSATIAGISTDTQYF
TGCAGTGCTACCATAGCGGGGATTAGCACAGATACGCAGTATTTT
>TRBV5-1|TRBJ2-3|few|.
CARLVSPGPYF
TGCGCCCGCCTAGTCTCCCCGGGGCCGTATTTT